These T cell receptor beta chains were read from a single sample in a study of cytomegalovirus exposure and HLA in healthy donors. Produced via immunoSEQ multiplex PCR; TCRdb's table is partial and in-frame only. The table lists more than 120,000 clones, 82% of them singletons. The sequencing input was PBMCs. These receptors came from a male donor in good health and CMV-seronegative. The CDR3 runs from the conserved cysteine through the conserved F or W. A D gene is named only where the DNA matches it firmly. The size field is filled for only some rows; it gives once, few, many or a size class.

CASSSPSGVTGELFF,TGTGCCAGCAGCTCCCCTAGCGGGGTCACCGGGGAGCTGTTTTTT,TRBD2,TRBJ2-2,TRBV9,-
CASARAGLGGELFF,TGTGCTAGTGCCCGGGCGGGGTTGGGCGGGGAGCTGTTTTTT,-,TRBJ2-2,TRBV12-5,-
CASSFGREETQYF,TGTGCCAGCAGCTTTGGGCGGGAGGAGACCCAGTACTTC,TRBD2,TRBJ2-5,TRBV7-3,-
CASSPRTVYSYEQYF,TGTGCCAGCAGCCCCCGGACAGTCTACTCCTACGAGCAGTACTTC,-,TRBJ2-7,TRBV2,-
CASKSGDTEAFF,TGTGCCAGCAAATCGGGGGACACTGAAGCTTTCTTT,-,TRBJ1-1,TRBV21-1,-
CASSYYSGSYEQYF,TGTGCCAGCAGTTACTATAGCGGTTCCTACGAGCAGTACTTC,-,TRBJ2-7,TRBV6-5,-
CASSLGAKETQYF,TGTGCCAGCAGTTTAGGGGCAAAAGAGACCCAGTACTTC,-,TRBJ2-5,TRBV27,-
CASSSGTGGFDEQFF,TGTGCCAGTAGTTCGGGAACGGGAGGGTTCGATGAGCAGTTCTTC,TRBD2,TRBJ2-1,TRBV19,-
CASSLAQGGADDRTEAFF,TGTGCCAGCAGCTTAGCACAGGGGGGCGCCGATGATAGGACTGAAGCTTTCTTT,TRBD1,TRBJ1-1,TRBV11-3,-
CASSLGSSGRSFF,TGTGCCAGCAGTCTCGGTAGTAGCGGGAGGAGCTTCTTC,TRBD2,TRBJ2-7,TRBV28,-
CASSRDRLYNEQFF,TGTGCCAGCAGTCGGGACAGGTTATACAATGAGCAGTTCTTC,TRBD1,TRBJ2-1,TRBV28,-
CASSFVAGYNEQFF,TGCGCCAGCAGCTTTGTAGCGGGATACAATGAGCAGTTCTTC,TRBD2,TRBJ2-1,TRBV5-1,-
CASGPLSDTQYF,TGTGCTAGTGGTCCCCTCTCTGATACGCAGTATTTT,-,TRBJ2-3,TRBV12-5,-
CASISGLAGGRMRNEQYF,TGTGCCAGCATTTCGGGGCTAGCGGGAGGGAGGATGAGGAACGAGCAGTACTTC,TRBD2,TRBJ2-7,TRBV2,few
CASRTIPGELFF,TGTGCCAGCAGGACAATCCCCGGGGAGCTGTTTTTT,-,TRBJ2-2,TRBV28,-
CASSHRTSGYEQYF,TGCGCCAGCAGCCACCGGACTAGCGGTTACGAGCAGTACTTC,TRBD2,TRBJ2-7,TRBV4-1,-
CASSDLVRGGPEAFF,TGTGCCAGCAGTGATCTGGTTAGGGGTGGCCCTGAAGCTTTCTTT,-,TRBJ1-1,TRBV2,-
CAIRGDSVTGELFF,TGTGCCATCAGAGGAGACTCAGTCACCGGGGAGCTGTTTTTT,-,TRBJ2-2,TRBV10-3,few
CASSATRDNNEQYF,TGCGCCAGCAGCGCAACCCGGGACAATAACGAGCAGTACTTC,-,TRBJ2-7,TRBV5-1,-
CASSPLRSGRLGTDTQYF,TGTGCCAGCAGCCCCCTAAGAAGCGGGAGGTTGGGCACAGATACGCAGTATTTT,TRBD2,TRBJ2-3,TRBV5-8,-
CASRPGVSNQPQHF,TGTGCCAGCAGGCCCGGAGTTAGCAATCAGCCCCAGCATTTT,-,TRBJ1-5,TRBV27,few
CASSEAANSPLHF,TGTGCCAGCAGTGAGGCGGCTAATTCACCCCTCCACTTT,-,TRBJ1-6,TRBV6-1,-
CASSPPETQYF,TGTGCCAGCAGCCCCCCGGAGACCCAGTACTTC,-,TRBJ2-5,TRBV5-8,-
CASSPGGTEAFF,TGTGCCAGCAGCCCAGGGGGGACTGAAGCTTTCTTT,TRBD1,TRBJ1-1,TRBV7-3,-
CASSSGLAGGRDEQYF,TGCGCCAGCAGCTCCGGACTAGCGGGAGGGCGGGACGAGCAGTACTTC,TRBD2,TRBJ2-7,TRBV5-1,-
CASSRQQIPNEKLFF,TGTGCCAGCAGCCGCCAACAGATACCTAATGAAAAACTGTTTTTT,-,TRBJ1-4,TRBV7-6,once
CATEGTGGEGTQYF,TGTGCCACCGAAGGGACAGGGGGCGAAGGGACCCAGTACTTC,TRBD1,TRBJ2-5,TRBV19,-
CASSLGTGFNEQYF,TGTGCCAGCAGCTTAGGAACGGGATTTAACGAGCAGTACTTC,-,TRBJ2-7,TRBV7-9,-
CASSSDRAHYGYTF,TGTGCCAGCAGCAGCGACAGGGCGCACTATGGCTACACCTTC,TRBD1,TRBJ1-2,TRBV5-6,few
CASSLLGTREFF,TGTGCCAGCAGCTTGCTGGGGACTAGGGAGTTCTTC,TRBD2,TRBJ2-1,TRBV7-9,-
CASSEGTGQVQYF,TGCGCCAGCAGTGAAGGCACTGGGCAGGTGCAGTACTTC,-,TRBJ2-7,TRBV10-1,few
CASSLATGIRTDTQYF,TGTGCCAGCAGCTTAGCGACAGGGATTCGAACAGATACGCAGTATTTT,TRBD1,TRBJ2-3,TRBV11-3,-
CASSFPGRTDTQYF,TGCGCCAGCAGCTTCCCGGGGAGAACAGATACGCAGTATTTT,-,TRBJ2-3,TRBV5-1,few
CASSLGGQGNPEAFF,TGTGCCAGCAGTTTAGGCGGACAGGGCAACCCCGAAGCTTTCTTT,TRBD1,TRBJ1-1,TRBV28,once
CASSLAGANEQFF,TGTGCCAGCAGCTTAGCAGGGGCCAATGAGCAGTTCTTC,-,TRBJ2-1,TRBV7-2,-
CAWSIRVGQYF,TGTGCCTGGAGTATCAGGGTGGGGCAGTACTTC,-,TRBJ2-7,TRBV30,-
CASSLTPQGTGNTIYF,TGTGCCAGCAGCTTAACCCCACAGGGTACCGGAAACACCATATATTTT,-,TRBJ1-3,TRBV7-3,-
CAWSRGQGHQPQHF,TGTGCCTGGAGTAGAGGACAGGGCCATCAGCCCCAGCATTTT,TRBD1,TRBJ1-5,TRBV30,few
CASSLALWGRGNTEAFF,TGTGCCAGCAGCTTAGCGCTTTGGGGAAGGGGGAACACTGAAGCTTTCTTT,-,TRBJ1-1,TRBV7-8,-
CASRQGIEQYF,TGTGCCAGCCGACAGGGCATAGAGCAGTACTTC,TRBD1,TRBJ2-7,TRBV2,-
CSVIELLAGSYEQYF,TGCAGCGTGATTGAGTTGCTAGCGGGGTCCTACGAGCAGTACTTC,TRBD2,TRBJ2-7,TRBV29-1,-
CASSQGTGDPVNEQFF,TGCGCCAGCAGCCAGGGGACAGGGGACCCGGTAAATGAGCAGTTCTTC,TRBD1,TRBJ2-1,TRBV4-1,-
CSAVEYNEQFF,TGCAGTGCGGTGGAGTACAATGAGCAGTTCTTC,-,TRBJ2-1,TRBV20-1,-
CASSLATGGEETQYF,TGTGCCAGCAGCTTGGCCACGGGGGGGGAAGAGACCCAGTACTTC,TRBD2,TRBJ2-5,TRBV5-8,-
CASSSGQIVYEQYF,TGCGCCAGCTCTTCGGGACAGATAGTCTACGAGCAGTACTTC,TRBD1,TRBJ2-7,TRBV5-1,-